The 25 T cell receptor beta chains reported below all come from one sample, sequenced in a study of prognosis after radiotherapy for stage I lung cancer. From genomic DNA, two-round multiplex PCR was used to amplify TCR beta CDR3. First-round PCR used primers specific to each TRBV and TRBJ gene. Using its own MiXCR run on the multiplex PCR reads, TCRdb lists one record per CDR3 protein. The sample includes tens of thousands of distinct CDR3 sequences, 24% of them seen just once. Material: PBMCs, obtained before or after stereotactic body radiation therapy (not recorded which). Receptor source: a donor over 45 with non-small cell lung cancer.

This clonotype was observed at least ten times. This sequence joins TRBV27 and TRBJ1-2; 7 positions match TRBD1. Trimming at V came to 3 bases and at J to 4 bases, leaving 2 bases not matched to a gene. The CDR3 contains 13 residues. The germline V gene has CDR1 MNHEY and CDR2 SMNVEV (reference sequence). The CDR3 loop is CASSFAGGYGYTF. In DNA form, the CDR3 reads TGTGCCAGCAGTTTTGCAGGGGGCTATGGCTACACCTTC.

This clonotype was picked up many times. The rearrangement links TRBV12-3 or TRBV12-4 to TRBJ2-2; no firm D call. The ends were cut back, 3 bases at V and 1 base at J, with 6 bases in the middle. The CDR3 is made up of 14 amino acids. CDR3 in amino acids: CASSFLVNTGELFF. DNA for the CDR3: TGTGCCAGCAGTTTCCTGGTGAACACCGGGGAGCTGTTTTTT.

A word on this clonotype: The junction shows a germline mismatch at one end, possibly a read error. The chain has TRBV24-1 and TRBJ2-7, with 12 bases that match TRBD1. Per the germline V gene, CDR1 is KGHDR and CDR2 is SFDVKD. The CDR3 extends over 16 amino acids. The CDR3 is CATIDSLGGQGAEQYF. The CDR3 DNA is TGTGCCACCATTGATTCCCTTGGGGGACAGGGGGCCGAGCAGTACTTC.

This clonotype has ten or more counts. The chain couples TRBV20-1 to TRBJ2-1; D gene ambiguous. This CDR3 spans 11 amino acids. The germline V gene has CDR1 DFQATT and CDR2 SNEGSKA (reference sequence). The V end was cut by 5 bases, the J end by 4 bases, with 6 bases between. The CDR3 bases are TGCAGTGCTGCGGAGTACAATGAGCAGTTCTTC. Translation gives CSAAEYNEQFF.

A remark on this clonotype: This could be a read error, since a much larger clone is one nucleotide away. The J gene is TRBJ2-5, the V gene TRBV3-1; 16 positions match TRBD2. This CDR3 spans 17 amino acids. CDR1 is LGHDT and CDR2 is YNNKEL in the germline V gene (reference sequence). The CDR3 region is CANSPGLAGGPFETQYF. CDR3 DNA: TGTGCCAACAGCCCGGGACTAGCGGGGGGGCCGTTCGAGACCCAGTACTTC.

This clonotype was counted at least ten times. This chain joins TRBV20-1 and TRBJ2-5; 11 nucleotides agree with TRBD2. Germline CDR1 is DFQATT and CDR2 is SNEGSKA (reference sequence). The V segment lost 1 base and the J segment 1 base; nucleotides outside the gene matches: 8. This CDR3 is built from 17 residues. In nucleotides, the CDR3 is TGCAGTGCTAGAGGCTCGCTAGCGGGAGGACTCCAAGAGACCCAGTACTTC. It yields the protein CSARGSLAGGLQETQYF.

The V gene is TRBV20-1, the J gene TRBJ2-2, with 11 bases fitting TRBD1. The CDR3 has 19 residues. V was clipped by 2 bases and J by 4 bases; unmatched bases: 15. CDR1 is DFQATT and CDR2 is SNEGSKA in the germline V gene (reference sequence). The CDR3 loop is CSARLRGDRGFSSTGELFF. The CDR3 nucleotides read TGCAGTGCTAGACTAAGGGGGGACAGGGGGTTTTCGTCCACCGGGGAGCTGTTTTTT.

This clonotype has a count of ten or more. Being one base from a much bigger clone, this may be a read error. The chain combines TRBV30 with TRBJ1-3; D may be TRBD1 (6 bases). The germline gives CDR1 GTSNPN, CDR2 SVGIG (reference sequence). There are 14 residues in the CDR3. DNA for the CDR3: TGTGCCTGGAGCGAAGGGACACCTGGAAACACCACATATTTT. Translation gives CAWSEGTPGNTTYF.

This clonotype has a count of ten or more. This chain connects TRBV12-3 or TRBV12-4 to TRBJ1-1; maybe TRBD1 (6 bases). The CDR3 length is 15 residues. The germline V and J ends were trimmed by 3 bases and 5 bases, with 16 bases remaining between them. Written as DNA, the CDR3 is TGTGCCAGCAGTTTTCTTACCGGGGGCAAAACTGAAGCTTTCTTT. Protein: CASSFLTGGKTEAFF.

This clonotype was observed many times. The chain links TRBV27 to TRBJ1-1; 7 bases line up with TRBD1. Trimming at V came to 3 bases and at J to 0 bases, leaving 1 base not matched to a gene. Looked up from germline, CDR1 is MNHEY and CDR2 is SMNVEV (reference sequence). The CDR3 has 14 amino acids. In nucleotides, the CDR3 is TGTGCCAGCAGTTTTAGGGGGCTGAACACTGAAGCTTTCTTT. Amino acids: CASSFRGLNTEAFF.

This clonotype was counted ten times or more. The chain links TRBV6-9 to TRBJ2-1; the D gene is possibly TRBD1 (5 bases). The V gene lost 3 bases and the J gene lost 6 bases, with 18 bases spanning the gap. CDR3 length equals 16 residues. The germline V gene encodes CDR1 MNHGY and CDR2 SVAAGI. The chain's CDR3 is CASSYSGRAGRNEQFF. CDR3 in DNA: TGTGCCAGCAGTTACTCAGGCAGGGCAGGCCGCAATGAGCAGTTCTTC.

In this sample, this clonotype turned up many times. The V and J genes are TRBV10-3 and TRBJ1-1; possible D gene TRBD1, 5 bases. The V end was cut by 0 bases, the J end by 0 bases, with 14 bases between. This CDR3 comprises 17 residues. Looked up from germline, CDR1 is ENHRY and CDR2 is SYGVKD. CDR3 bases: TGTGCCATCAGTGAGTCGGAGGTAGACAGATTGAACACTGAAGCTTTCTTT. Translated, it gives CAISESEVDRLNTEAFF.

This clonotype was recorded at least ten times. The J gene is TRBJ1-3, the V gene TRBV30; D unclear. Germline assignment: CDR1 GTSNPN and CDR2 SVGIG (reference sequence). The CDR3 sequence is 12 residues long. V was clipped by 2 bases and J by 2 bases, with 4 bases between them. CDR3 residues: CAWSLTGNTIYF. CDR3 in DNA: TGTGCCTGGAGTTTAACTGGAAACACCATATATTTT.

This clonotype was counted many times. The rearrangement links TRBV24-1 to TRBJ1-5, with 8 nucleotides matching TRBD1. CDR3 length: 14 amino acids. Germline V gene sequence: CDR1 KGHDR, CDR2 SFDVKD. J lost 6 bases, V lost 12 bases, and 12 bases had no gene match. The CDR3 nucleotides read TGTGCCTCCTCGGACAGGGCTCGGCCTCAGCCCCAGCATTTT. Translation: CASSDRARPQPQHF.

This clonotype was recorded at least ten times. The chain links TRBV29-1 to TRBJ1-2; 9 positions match TRBD1. With V trimmed by 0 bases and J by 2 bases, 4 bases remained unmatched. The CDR3 spans 15 residues. From germline, CDR1 is SQVTM and CDR2 ANQGSEA. The CDR3 bases are TGCAGCGTTGAAGATGCCGGGACAGGGAACTATGGCTACACCTTC. Protein product: CSVEDAGTGNYGYTF.

There are many counts of this clonotype. This chain connects TRBV14 to TRBJ2-1, with 8 bases aligning to TRBD2. V trimming: 4 bases; J trimming: 0 bases; junction bases outside the gene matches: 5. Germline-derived CDR1 and CDR2 are SGHDN and FVKESK. The CDR3 totals 16 residues. CDR3 amino acids: CASSLLAGSSYNEQFF. The CDR3 nucleotides are TGTGCCAGCAGCCTTCTAGCGGGTAGCTCCTACAATGAGCAGTTCTTC.

Notes on this clonotype: A much larger clonotype is one base distant, so this may be a read error. The chain uses TRBV6-2 or TRBV6-3 and TRBJ1-1; D is possibly TRBD1 (6 bases). The germline gives CDR1 MNHEY, CDR2 SVGEGT. Trimming took 5 bases from V and 9 from J, leaving 13 bases between them. The CDR3 is made up of 12 amino acids. The DNA for the CDR3 is TGTGCCAGCAGTCCGGGTGACAGGCAAGCTTTCTTT. The encoded protein is CASSPGDRQAFF.

Comments on this clonotype: It may be a read error: a sequence one base away is much more abundant. The chain recombines TRBV6-5 with TRBJ2-5; 11 bases line up with TRBD1. The CDR3 loop spans 18 amino acids. The V gene end was trimmed by 1 base and the J gene end by 4 bases; junction bases not matched to a gene: 11. The V gene's germline CDR1 is MNHEY and CDR2 SVGAGI. CDR3 protein: CASSYFLGTGGVRETQYF. In nucleotides, the CDR3 is TGTGCCAGCAGTTACTTCCTGGGGACAGGGGGGGTCAGAGAGACCCAGTACTTC.

In its sample, this clonotype was seen many times. The rearrangement uses TRBV11-3 and TRBJ2-7; TRBD1 matches at 7 bases. Trimming cost V 6 bases and J 2 bases; bases outside gene matches: 7. The germline gives CDR1 SGHNT, CDR2 YENEEA. The CDR3 runs 14 residues. The CDR3 loop reads CASSPQGTTYEQYF. DNA for the CDR3: TGTGCCAGCAGTCCACAGGGGACAACCTACGAGCAGTACTTC.

With regard to this clonotype: It differs at one base from a far larger clone, so likely a read error. The chain couples TRBV6-2 or TRBV6-3 to TRBJ2-7; 7 bases match TRBD2. V was clipped by 10 bases and J by 1 base; unmatched bases: 13. The CDR3 loop spans 15 amino acids. The germline V gene encodes CDR1 MNHEY and CDR2 SVGEGT. The CDR3 bases are TGTGCCACTCGAGAAGGAACTAGCGATTCCTACGAGCAGTACTTC. This gives the protein CATREGTSDSYEQYF.

The chain couples TRBV11-3 to TRBJ2-7; 12 nucleotides align to TRBD1. CDR1 and CDR2 from the germline V gene are SGHNT and YENEEA. This CDR3 spans 14 amino acids. The ends lost 4 bases at V and 5 bases at J; junction bases unmatched: 3. CDR3 protein: CASSYGTGGDEQYF. DNA for the CDR3: TGTGCCAGCAGCTACGGGACAGGGGGCGACGAGCAGTACTTC. The variable domain in full, completed from reference TRBV11-3 and TRBJ2-7, reads EAGVVQSPRYKIIEKKQPVAFWCNPISGHNTLYWYLQNLGQGPELLIRYENEEAVDDSQLPKDRFSAERLKGVDSTLKIQPAELGDSAVYLCASSYGTGGDEQYFGPGTRLTVT.

This clonotype was detected ten times or more. V and J are TRBV20-1 and TRBJ1-1; 12 bases align to TRBD1. Germline V CDR1 and CDR2: DFQATT, SNEGSKA (reference sequence). This CDR3 spans 19 amino acids. The V segment lost 2 bases and the J segment 3 bases; nucleotides outside the gene matches: 16. CDR3: CSARFMWDRGQKGDTEAFF. In nucleotides, the CDR3 is TGCAGTGCTAGATTTATGTGGGACAGGGGGCAAAAGGGGGACACTGAAGCTTTCTTT.

This clonotype was observed a few times. The rearrangement joins TRBV18 to TRBJ2-5, with D perhaps TRBD2 (6 bases). This CDR3 contains 15 residues. Trimming shortened V by 3 bases and J by 1 base, and 12 bases separated the two germline ends. Germline lookup yields CDR1 KGHSH and CDR2 LQKENI. For the CDR3, the DNA is TGTGCCAGCTCACCGGAGGGCGAACCCCAAGAGACCCAGTACTTC. It translates to CASSPEGEPQETQYF.

Details on this clonotype: A far larger clone is one base from this, pointing to a likely read error. This chain connects TRBV6-5 to TRBJ1-5, with a weak D call TRBD1 (5 bases). V was trimmed by 4 bases and J by 0 bases, leaving 7 bases between them. The CDR3 extends over 14 amino acids. Germline-derived CDR1 and CDR2 are MNHEY and SVGAGI. This CDR3 reads CASSWGDSNQPQHF. As DNA, the CDR3 is TGTGCCAGCAGTTGGGGGGATAGCAATCAGCCCCAGCATTTT.

This clonotype was observed at least ten times. This chain joins TRBV20-1 and TRBJ1-1; D is perhaps TRBD1 (6 bases). Germline values: CDR1 DFQATT, CDR2 SNEGSKA (reference sequence). This CDR3 has 14 residues. The V end lost 6 bases, the J end lost 2 bases, and 16 bases lay between the germline ends. CDR3 DNA: TGCAGTGCAGACCCCGGGGGGCTTAACACTGAAGCTTTCTTT. It translates to CSADPGGLNTEAFF.